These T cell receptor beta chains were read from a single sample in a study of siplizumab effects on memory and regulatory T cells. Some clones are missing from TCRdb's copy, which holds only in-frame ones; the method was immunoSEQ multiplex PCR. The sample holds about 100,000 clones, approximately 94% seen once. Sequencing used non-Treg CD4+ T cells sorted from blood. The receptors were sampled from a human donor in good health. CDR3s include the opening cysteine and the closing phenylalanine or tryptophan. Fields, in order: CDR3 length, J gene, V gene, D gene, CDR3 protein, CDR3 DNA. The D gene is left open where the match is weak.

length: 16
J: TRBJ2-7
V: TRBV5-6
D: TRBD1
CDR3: CASSQQWTGSSYEQYF
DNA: TGTGCCAGCAGCCAACAGTGGACAGGGTCCTCCTACGAGCAGTACTTC

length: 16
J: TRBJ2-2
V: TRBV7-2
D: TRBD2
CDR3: CASSLAGGRAPGELFF
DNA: TGTGCCAGCAGCTTAGCGGGCGGGAGGGCCCCCGGGGAGCTGTTTTTT

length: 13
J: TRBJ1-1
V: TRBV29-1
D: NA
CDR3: CSVKGGRDTEAFF
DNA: TGCAGCGTTAAAGGGGGGCGAGACACTGAAGCTTTCTTT

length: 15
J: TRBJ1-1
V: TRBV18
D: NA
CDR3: CASSPLARPGTEAFF
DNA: TGTGCCAGCTCACCACTCGCCAGACCCGGCACTGAAGCTTTCTTT

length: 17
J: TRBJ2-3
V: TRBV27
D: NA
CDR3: CASSNNREPGYTDTQYF
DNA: TGTGCCAGCAGTAACAACCGGGAGCCGGGGTACACAGATACGCAGTATTTT

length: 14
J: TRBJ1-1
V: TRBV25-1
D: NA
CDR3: CASPPSAMNTEAFF
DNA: TGTGCCAGCCCTCCATCGGCCATGAACACTGAAGCTTTCTTT

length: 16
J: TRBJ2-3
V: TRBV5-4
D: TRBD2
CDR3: CASSLAEGLDTDTQYF
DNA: TGTGCCAGCAGCTTGGCGGAGGGACTAGACACAGATACGCAGTATTTT

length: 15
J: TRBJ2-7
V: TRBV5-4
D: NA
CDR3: CASSLVGGLSYEQYF
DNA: TGTGCCAGCAGCTTGGTGGGGGGGCTCTCCTACGAGCAGTACTTC

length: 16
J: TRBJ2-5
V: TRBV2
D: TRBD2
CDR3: CASSRGLAALRETQYF
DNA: TGTGCCAGCAGCAGGGGACTAGCGGCCCTTAGGGAGACCCAGTACTTC

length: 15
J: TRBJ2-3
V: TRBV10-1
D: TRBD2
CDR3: CASSEKREHKDTQYF
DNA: TGCGCCAGCAGTGAGAAGCGGGAACATAAAGATACGCAGTATTTT

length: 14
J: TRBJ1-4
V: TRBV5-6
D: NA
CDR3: CASSLFGLVEKLFF
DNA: TGTGCCAGCAGCTTGTTTGGGTTGGTTGAAAAACTGTTTTTT

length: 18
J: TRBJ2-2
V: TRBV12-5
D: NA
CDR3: CASGLTQKNREPEGELFF
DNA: TGTGCTAGTGGACTCACTCAAAAAAACCGGGAGCCGGAGGGGGAGCTGTTTTTT

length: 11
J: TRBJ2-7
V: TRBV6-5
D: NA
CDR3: CASSYLHEQYF
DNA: TGTGCCAGCAGTTACTTACACGAGCAGTACTTC

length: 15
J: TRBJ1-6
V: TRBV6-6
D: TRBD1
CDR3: CASSYRQGDNSPLHF
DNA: TGTGCCAGCAGTTACCGGCAGGGGGATAATTCACCCCTCCACTTT

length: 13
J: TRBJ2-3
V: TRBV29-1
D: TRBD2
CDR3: CSSSGGRTDTQYF
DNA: TGCAGCTCGTCGGGAGGTCGCACAGATACGCAGTATTTT

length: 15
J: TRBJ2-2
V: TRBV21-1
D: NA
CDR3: CAAGRDREYTGELFF
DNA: TGTGCCGCGGGCCGGGACAGGGAGTACACCGGGGAGCTGTTTTTT

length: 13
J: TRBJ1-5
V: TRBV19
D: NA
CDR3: CASSRGDRQPQHF
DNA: TGTGCCAGTAGTCGAGGGGATCGACAGCCCCAGCATTTT